The rows below give T cell receptor beta chains drawn from one sample of a study of T-cell reconstitution after alpha-beta-depleted transplantation in children. TCRdb processed the PCR reads anew with MiXCR; each CDR3 protein has one entry. Of almost 500,000 distinct CDR3 sequences listed, under 15% were seen once; the top ten hold roughly 5.4%. The source material was PBMCs from the stem cell graft donor, sampled from the stem cell graft. These receptors all come from a human donor who donated a stem cell graft to a child with combined immunodeficiency. Each CDR3 is given with its conserved first and last residue.

v_call: TRBV12-3/TRBV12-4; cdr3_length: 16; j_call: TRBJ2-2; cdr3_aa: CASSDRGRPNTGELFF
v_call: TRBV20-1; cdr3_length: 16; j_call: TRBJ1-5; cdr3_aa: CSANQLTGTNNQPQHF
v_call: TRBV11-3; cdr3_length: 13; j_call: TRBJ2-4; cdr3_aa: CASSLAGADIQYF
v_call: TRBV4-3; cdr3_length: 14; j_call: TRBJ1-1; cdr3_aa: CASSQVGGFSEAFF
v_call: TRBV5-1; cdr3_length: 15; j_call: TRBJ2-3; cdr3_aa: CASLRDQSYTDTQYF
v_call: TRBV7-9; cdr3_length: 15; j_call: TRBJ2-3; cdr3_aa: CASSLYTGGTDTQYF
v_call: TRBV25-1; cdr3_length: 14; j_call: TRBJ2-7; cdr3_aa: CASSAELGSYEQYF
v_call: TRBV24-1; cdr3_length: 15; j_call: TRBJ2-1; cdr3_aa: CATSDPQRTGLEQFF
v_call: TRBV11-2; cdr3_length: 13; j_call: TRBJ2-7; cdr3_aa: CASSRVHKYEQYF
v_call: TRBV28; cdr3_length: 16; j_call: TRBJ2-6; cdr3_aa: CASSLGTISGANVLTF
v_call: TRBV7-2; cdr3_length: 16; j_call: TRBJ2-2; cdr3_aa: CASSFLQVAYTGELFF
v_call: TRBV7-7; cdr3_length: 15; j_call: TRBJ2-1; cdr3_aa: CASSSAGSSYNEQFF
v_call: TRBV29-1; cdr3_length: 15; j_call: TRBJ2-1; cdr3_aa: CSVHRLAGAYNEQFF
v_call: TRBV10-3; cdr3_length: 13; j_call: TRBJ2-1; cdr3_aa: CAIKGQGLNEQFF
v_call: TRBV12-3/TRBV12-4; cdr3_length: 14; j_call: TRBJ2-6; cdr3_aa: CASSLGRVPIVLTF
v_call: TRBV7-7; cdr3_length: 18; j_call: TRBJ2-6; cdr3_aa: CASSPLTGSSSGANVLTF
v_call: TRBV6-5; cdr3_length: 17; j_call: TRBJ2-6; cdr3_aa: CASSSGTGWFGANVLTF
v_call: TRBV6-2/TRBV6-3; cdr3_length: 13; j_call: TRBJ2-3; cdr3_aa: CASSYSSTHTQYF
v_call: TRBV19; cdr3_length: 19; j_call: TRBJ2-1; cdr3_aa: CASSAATSGRVRSYNEQFF
v_call: TRBV9; cdr3_length: 16; j_call: TRBJ2-1; cdr3_aa: CASSVVSAGEYNEQFF
v_call: TRBV7-9; cdr3_length: 13; j_call: TRBJ2-7; cdr3_aa: CASSSGQGDKQYF
v_call: TRBV12-3/TRBV12-4; cdr3_length: 15; j_call: TRBJ2-1; cdr3_aa: CASRELAVDYNEQFF
v_call: TRBV6-5; cdr3_length: 15; j_call: TRBJ2-5; cdr3_aa: CASSYLRQGRETQYF
v_call: TRBV29-1; cdr3_length: 13; j_call: TRBJ2-5; cdr3_aa: CSVHPWGKRTQYF
v_call: TRBV7-9; cdr3_length: 14; j_call: TRBJ1-5; cdr3_aa: CASSSTGNNQPQHF
v_call: TRBV7-3; cdr3_length: 15; j_call: TRBJ2-1; cdr3_aa: CASSPSGTASNEQFF
v_call: TRBV5-6; cdr3_length: 15; j_call: TRBJ1-1; cdr3_aa: CASSLDPGMNTEAFF
v_call: TRBV6-2/TRBV6-3; cdr3_length: 13; j_call: TRBJ2-2; cdr3_aa: CASSLGETGELFF
v_call: TRBV4-3; cdr3_length: 18; j_call: TRBJ2-7; cdr3_aa: CASSQEGGPGTGYYEQYF
v_call: TRBV9; cdr3_length: 15; j_call: TRBJ2-5; cdr3_aa: CASSNKGNYAETQYF
v_call: TRBV5-4; cdr3_length: 19; j_call: TRBJ2-3; cdr3_aa: CASSLARLGTGTATDTQYF
v_call: TRBV5-6; cdr3_length: 14; j_call: TRBJ2-5; cdr3_aa: CASSLVGQEETQYF
v_call: TRBV5-4; cdr3_length: 15; j_call: TRBJ2-3; cdr3_aa: CASSLSWGSTDTQYF
v_call: TRBV12-3/TRBV12-4; cdr3_length: 13; j_call: TRBJ2-1; cdr3_aa: CASSIAPNNEQFF
v_call: TRBV7-2; cdr3_length: 15; j_call: TRBJ1-6; cdr3_aa: CASSPYRVPNSPLHF
v_call: TRBV20-1; cdr3_length: 16; j_call: TRBJ2-1; cdr3_aa: CSARLPRGSNYNEQFF
v_call: TRBV18; cdr3_length: 15; j_call: TRBJ1-2; cdr3_aa: CASSQDWGALTGYTF
v_call: TRBV6-2/TRBV6-3; cdr3_length: 18; j_call: TRBJ2-7; cdr3_aa: CASSYSTPRLAGSYEQYF
v_call: TRBV25-1; cdr3_length: 14; j_call: TRBJ2-7; cdr3_aa: CASRTSGGRHEQYF
v_call: TRBV6-5; cdr3_length: 15; j_call: TRBJ1-1; cdr3_aa: CASSYVGDVNTEAFF
v_call: TRBV7-8; cdr3_length: 16; j_call: TRBJ2-5; cdr3_aa: CASSLVYSALKETQYF
v_call: TRBV6-2/TRBV6-3; cdr3_length: 17; j_call: TRBJ2-1; cdr3_aa: CASSLTSGPWASNEQFF
v_call: TRBV12-3/TRBV12-4; cdr3_length: 17; j_call: TRBJ1-3; cdr3_aa: CASSFGGNSHSGNTIYF
v_call: TRBV18; cdr3_length: 15; j_call: TRBJ2-7; cdr3_aa: CASSPLRGGAYEQYF
v_call: TRBV10-3; cdr3_length: 17; j_call: TRBJ2-3; cdr3_aa: CAISESGGQGSTDTQYF
v_call: TRBV12-3/TRBV12-4; cdr3_length: 16; j_call: TRBJ1-6; cdr3_aa: CASRRTGSSYNSPLHF
v_call: TRBV5-1; cdr3_length: 16; j_call: TRBJ2-5; cdr3_aa: CASSWAGSSKQETQYF
v_call: TRBV2; cdr3_length: 13; j_call: TRBJ2-5; cdr3_aa: CASSVIAEETQYF
v_call: TRBV6-5; cdr3_length: 17; j_call: TRBJ2-6; cdr3_aa: CASSYEGRLDSDNVLTF
v_call: TRBV7-2; cdr3_length: 14; j_call: TRBJ1-4; cdr3_aa: CASGKGYTNEKLFF
v_call: TRBV7-2; cdr3_length: 16; j_call: TRBJ2-5; cdr3_aa: CASSLPGGLREETQYF
v_call: TRBV5-1; cdr3_length: 17; j_call: TRBJ2-4; cdr3_aa: CASSAFFTGTGEVIQYF
v_call: TRBV18; cdr3_length: 16; j_call: TRBJ2-1; cdr3_aa: CASSRGLWTSGNEQFF
v_call: TRBV2; cdr3_length: 14; j_call: TRBJ1-5; cdr3_aa: CASSIGGVNQPQHF
v_call: TRBV20-1; cdr3_length: 16; j_call: TRBJ2-2; cdr3_aa: CSATRTGNPNTGELFF
v_call: TRBV24-1; cdr3_length: 13; j_call: TRBJ2-1; cdr3_aa: CATSDSYHNEQFF
v_call: TRBV20-1; cdr3_length: 14; j_call: TRBJ1-5; cdr3_aa: CSAMVGGAGQPQHF
v_call: TRBV12-3/TRBV12-4; cdr3_length: 18; j_call: TRBJ2-1; cdr3_aa: CASSLGWGTSGNQNEQFF
v_call: TRBV12-3/TRBV12-4; cdr3_length: 14; j_call: TRBJ2-7; cdr3_aa: CASSLGLDRYEQYF